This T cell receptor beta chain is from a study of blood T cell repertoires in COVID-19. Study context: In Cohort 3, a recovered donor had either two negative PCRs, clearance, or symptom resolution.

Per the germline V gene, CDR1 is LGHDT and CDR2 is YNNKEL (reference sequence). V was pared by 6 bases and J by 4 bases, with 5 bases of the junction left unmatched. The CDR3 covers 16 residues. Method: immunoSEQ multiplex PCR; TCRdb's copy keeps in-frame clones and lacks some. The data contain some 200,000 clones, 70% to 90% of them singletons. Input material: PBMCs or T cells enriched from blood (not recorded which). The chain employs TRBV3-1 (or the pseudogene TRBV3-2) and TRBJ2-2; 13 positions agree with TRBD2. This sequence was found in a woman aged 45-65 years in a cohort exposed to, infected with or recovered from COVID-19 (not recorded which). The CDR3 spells CASSRTSGGPTGELFF. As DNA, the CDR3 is TGTGCCAGCAGTCGGACTAGCGGGGGCCCCACCGGGGAGCTGTTTTTT.